This record concerns one T cell receptor beta chain sequence. The data belong to a study of blood T cell repertoires in COVID-19. Study-level information: Acute and convalescent COVID-19 specimens originated in the United States, Italy and Spain. Nucleic acid was either cDNA or gDNA, and it came from T cells, B-cell-depleted T cells, or PBMCs.

How the authors handled the data: Nucleated cell counts were estimated from reference gene primer amplification. TCRdb's table, derived via immunoSEQ multiplex PCR, lists solely in-frame clones and lacks some. V, J and clone size are taken as reported in that table, and D and trimming were inferred from the DNA itself. The sample holds over 200,000 clones, approximately 90% seen once. The CDR3 length is 15 residues. CDR1 and CDR2 (germline): KGHSH, LQKENI. Trimming removed 4 bases at V and 0 bases at J, with 10 bases between. This receptor was taken from a woman between 18 and 29 years old who had recovered from COVID-19. The specimen sequenced was peripheral blood. V usage is TRBV18 and J usage is TRBJ1-3; tentatively, D is TRBD1 (5 bases). The CDR3 reads CASSLQATSGNTIYF. The CDR3 DNA follows: TGTGCCAGCTCACTACAGGCTACCTCTGGAAACACCATATATTTT.